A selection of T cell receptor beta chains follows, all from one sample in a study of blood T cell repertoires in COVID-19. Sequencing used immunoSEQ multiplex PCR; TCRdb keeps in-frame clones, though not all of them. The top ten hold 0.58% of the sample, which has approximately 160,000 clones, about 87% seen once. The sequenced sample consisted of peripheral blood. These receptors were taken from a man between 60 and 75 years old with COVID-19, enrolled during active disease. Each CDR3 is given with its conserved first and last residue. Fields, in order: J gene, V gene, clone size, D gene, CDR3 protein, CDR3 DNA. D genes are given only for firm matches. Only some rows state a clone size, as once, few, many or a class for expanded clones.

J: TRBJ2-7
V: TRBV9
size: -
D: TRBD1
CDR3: CASSVGGTGFYYEQYF
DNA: TGTGCCAGCAGCGTAGGGGGGACAGGGTTTTACTACGAGCAGTACTTC

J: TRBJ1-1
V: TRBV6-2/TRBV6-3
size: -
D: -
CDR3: CASSYAGAPWNTEAFF
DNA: TGTGCCAGCAGTTACGCAGGGGCCCCTTGGAACACTGAAGCTTTCTTT

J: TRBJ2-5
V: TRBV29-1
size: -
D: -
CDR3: CSVDRSHSGETQYF
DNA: TGCAGCGTTGATAGGTCCCACAGCGGAGAGACCCAGTACTTC

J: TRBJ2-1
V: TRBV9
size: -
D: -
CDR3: CASSVWERSTRSYNEQFF
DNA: TGTGCCAGCAGCGTATGGGAGAGGAGTACCCGCTCCTACAATGAGCAGTTCTTC

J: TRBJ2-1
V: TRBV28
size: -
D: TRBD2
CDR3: CASSADRTSGGGHTYNEQFF
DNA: TGTGCCAGCAGTGCCGATCGGACTAGCGGGGGGGGTCATACCTACAATGAGCAGTTCTTC

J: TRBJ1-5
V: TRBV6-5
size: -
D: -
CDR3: CASRGSPSNQPQHF
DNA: TGTGCCAGCAGGGGCAGCCCTAGCAATCAGCCCCAGCATTTT

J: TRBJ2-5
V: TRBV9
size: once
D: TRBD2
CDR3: CASSKLAGKETQYF
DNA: TGTGCCAGCAGCAAACTAGCGGGGAAAGAGACCCAGTACTTC

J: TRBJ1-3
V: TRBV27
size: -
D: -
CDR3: CASRQAISGNTIYF
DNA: TGTGCCAGCAGACAGGCTATCTCTGGAAACACCATATATTTT

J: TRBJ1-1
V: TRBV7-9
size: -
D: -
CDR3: CASSLQGPGAFF
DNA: TGTGCCAGCAGCCTTCAGGGCCCCGGAGCTTTCTTT

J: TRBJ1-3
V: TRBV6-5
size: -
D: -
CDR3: CASSYDRSGNTIYF
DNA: TGTGCCAGCAGTTACGACAGGTCTGGAAACACCATATATTTT

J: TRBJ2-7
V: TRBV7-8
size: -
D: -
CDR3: CASSYEGQGYEQYF
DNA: TGTGCCAGTAGCTATGAAGGTCAGGGCTACGAGCAGTACTTC

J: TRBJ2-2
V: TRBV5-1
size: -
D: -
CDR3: CASSLSGVTGELFF
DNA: TGCGCCAGCAGCCTTTCCGGGGTTACCGGGGAGCTGTTTTTT

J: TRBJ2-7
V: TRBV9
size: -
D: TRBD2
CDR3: CASSVGTSGGYEQYF
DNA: TGTGCCAGCAGCGTCGGGACTAGCGGGGGCTACGAGCAGTACTTC

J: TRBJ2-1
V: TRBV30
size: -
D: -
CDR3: CAWRTGIHEQFF
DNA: TGTGCCTGGAGGACGGGGATCCATGAGCAGTTCTTC

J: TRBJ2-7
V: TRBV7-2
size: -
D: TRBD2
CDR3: CASSLVSGGLNEQYF
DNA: TGTGCCAGCAGCTTAGTTAGCGGGGGGCTAAACGAGCAGTACTTC

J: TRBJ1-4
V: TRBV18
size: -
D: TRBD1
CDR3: CASSADRVDEKLFF
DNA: TGTGCCAGCTCAGCGGACAGGGTTGATGAAAAACTGTTTTTT

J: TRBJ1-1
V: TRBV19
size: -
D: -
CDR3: CASSLSKPRDTEAFF
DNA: TGTGCCAGTAGTTTGTCAAAACCCCGAGACACTGAAGCTTTCTTT

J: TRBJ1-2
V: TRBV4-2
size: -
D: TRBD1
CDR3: CASSYRGTYGYTF
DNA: TGTGCCAGCAGCTACAGGGGGACCTATGGCTACACCTTC